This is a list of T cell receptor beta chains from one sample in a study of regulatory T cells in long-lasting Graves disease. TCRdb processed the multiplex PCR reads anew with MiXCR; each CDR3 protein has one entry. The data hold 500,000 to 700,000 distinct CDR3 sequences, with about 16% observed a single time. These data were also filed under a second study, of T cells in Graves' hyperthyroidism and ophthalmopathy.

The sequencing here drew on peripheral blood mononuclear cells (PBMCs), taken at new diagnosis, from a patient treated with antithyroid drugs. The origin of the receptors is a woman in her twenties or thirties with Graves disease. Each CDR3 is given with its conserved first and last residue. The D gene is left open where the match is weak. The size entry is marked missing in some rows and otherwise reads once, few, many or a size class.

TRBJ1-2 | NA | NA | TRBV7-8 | CASSLESEINYGYTF | TGTGCCAGCAGCTTAGAATCGGAGATAAACTATGGCTACACCTTC
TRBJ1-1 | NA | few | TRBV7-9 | CASSSRRGSEAFF | TGTGCCAGCAGCTCCAGGAGGGGTTCTGAAGCTTTCTTT
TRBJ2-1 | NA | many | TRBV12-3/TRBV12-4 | CASSLRAPGDEQFF | TGTGCCAGCAGTTTGCGGGCCCCTGGGGATGAGCAGTTCTTC
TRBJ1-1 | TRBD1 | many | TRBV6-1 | CASRSGTANTEAFF | TGTGCCAGCAGGTCCGGGACAGCGAACACTGAAGCTTTCTTT
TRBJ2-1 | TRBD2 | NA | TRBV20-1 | CSANPGLAGGLFYNEQFF | TGCAGTGCTAACCCGGGACTAGCGGGAGGGCTCTTCTACAATGAGCAGTTCTTC
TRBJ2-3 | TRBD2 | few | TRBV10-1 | CASSESGTSGTSTDTQYF | TGCGCCAGCAGTGAGTCCGGGACTAGCGGGACCAGCACAGATACGCAGTATTTT
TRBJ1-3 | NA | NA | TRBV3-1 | CASSQTPTFGNTIYF | TGTGCCAGCAGCCAAACTCCGACATTCGGAAACACCATATATTTT
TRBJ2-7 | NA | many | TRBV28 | CASSSTRSSYEQYF | TGTGCCAGCAGTTCCACCAGGAGCTCCTACGAGCAGTACTTC
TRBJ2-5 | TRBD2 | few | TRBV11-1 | CASSVPGGVGQETQYF | TGTGCCAGCAGCGTTCCCGGGGGGGTTGGCCAAGAGACCCAGTACTTC
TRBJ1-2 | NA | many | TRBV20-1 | CSAAGSANYGYTF | TGCAGTGCTGCCGGGTCAGCTAACTATGGCTACACCTTC
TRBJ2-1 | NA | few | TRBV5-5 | CASSSLGGGSNHNEQFF | TGTGCCAGCAGCTCCCTCGGGGGCGGGAGCAACCACAATGAGCAGTTCTTC
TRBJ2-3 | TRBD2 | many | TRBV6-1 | CASSLSGGSLDTQYF | TGTGCCAGCAGTCTGTCTGGCGGGAGTTTGGATACGCAGTATTTT
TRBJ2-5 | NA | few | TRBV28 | CASSPTGSHGGETQYF | TGTGCCAGCAGTCCCACGGGTTCCCATGGGGGGGAGACCCAGTACTTC
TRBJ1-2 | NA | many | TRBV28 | CATSGKGQRFIYGYTF | TGTGCCACCTCCGGAAAGGGGCAGCGCTTCATCTATGGCTACACCTTC
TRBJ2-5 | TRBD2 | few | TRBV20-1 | CSARGEGGLAGIGETQYF | TGCAGTGCTAGAGGGGAAGGAGGACTAGCGGGGATAGGGGAGACCCAGTACTTC
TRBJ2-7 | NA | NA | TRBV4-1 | CASSQHQSYEQYF | TGCGCCAGCAGCCAACACCAGTCCTACGAGCAGTACTTC
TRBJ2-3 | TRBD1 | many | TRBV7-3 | CASSARTGGDTQYF | TGTGCCAGCAGCGCTCGGACAGGGGGCGATACGCAGTATTTT
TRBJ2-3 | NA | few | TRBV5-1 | CASSLDSADTQYF | TGCGCCAGCAGCTTGGACAGCGCTGATACGCAGTATTTT
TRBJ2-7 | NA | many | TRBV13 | CASSLDNSAEQYF | TGTGCCAGCAGCTTAGACAACAGTGCCGAGCAGTACTTC
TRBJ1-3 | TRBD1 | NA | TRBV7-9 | CASRILPGTGGLGSGNTIYF | TGTGCCAGCAGGATTTTGCCCGGGACAGGGGGATTGGGCTCTGGAAACACCATATATTTT
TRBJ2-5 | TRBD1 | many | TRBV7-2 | CASSSSRLPGQSVETQYF | TGTGCCAGCAGCTCAAGTCGCTTACCGGGACAGAGTGTAGAGACCCAGTACTTC
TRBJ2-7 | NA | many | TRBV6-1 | CASRGRGTENYEQYF | TGTGCCAGCAGAGGACGCGGGACAGAAAACTACGAGCAGTACTTC
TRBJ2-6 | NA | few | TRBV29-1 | CSVAGAGNSGANVLTF | TGCAGCGTTGCGGGGGCAGGGAATTCTGGGGCCAACGTCCTGACTTTC
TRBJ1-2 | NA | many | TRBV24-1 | CATSDLQTGSYGYTF | TGTGCCACCAGTGACCTTCAAACAGGGTCTTATGGCTACACCTTC
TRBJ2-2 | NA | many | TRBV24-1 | CATSRVANTGELFF | TGTGCCACCAGTCGGGTCGCGAACACCGGGGAGCTGTTTTTT
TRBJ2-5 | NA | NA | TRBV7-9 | CASSELGGAETQYF | TGTGCCAGCAGCGAACTCGGTGGTGCGGAGACCCAGTACTTC
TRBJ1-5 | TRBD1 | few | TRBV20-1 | CSARGGGGGGQPQHF | TGCAGTGCTAGAGGAGGGGGAGGGGGCGGTCAGCCCCAGCATTTT
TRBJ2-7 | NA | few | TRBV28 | CASSLRATANYEQYF | TGTGCCAGCAGTTTGAGGGCAACTGCTAACTACGAGCAGTACTTC
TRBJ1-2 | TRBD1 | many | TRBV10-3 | CAISESSRGLGGYTF | TGTGCCATCAGTGAGTCTTCCAGGGGGCTCGGTGGCTACACCTTC
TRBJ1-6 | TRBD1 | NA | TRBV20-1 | CSAPEGGRNNSPLHF | TGCAGTGCCCCGGAAGGGGGCCGGAATAATTCACCCCTCCACTTT
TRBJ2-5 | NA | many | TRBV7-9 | CASRGASLETQYF | TGTGCCAGCAGGGGAGCTAGCTTAGAGACCCAGTACTTC
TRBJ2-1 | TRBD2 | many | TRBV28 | CASSPPTSGRVEQFF | TGTGCCAGCAGTCCACCGACTAGCGGGAGGGTTGAGCAGTTCTTC
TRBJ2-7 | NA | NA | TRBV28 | CASSWGGAGIYEQYF | TGTGCCAGCAGTTGGGGGGGGGCAGGGATCTACGAGCAGTACTTC
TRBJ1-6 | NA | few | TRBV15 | CATSRANQNSPLHF | TGTGCCACCAGCAGGGCGAATCAAAATTCACCCCTCCACTTT
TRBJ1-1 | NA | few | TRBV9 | CASSAVNTEAFF | TGTGCCAGCAGCGCTGTGAACACTGAAGCTTTCTTT
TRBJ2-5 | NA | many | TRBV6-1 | CASSRYGETQYF | TGTGCCAGCAGTCGTTACGGGGAGACCCAGTACTTC
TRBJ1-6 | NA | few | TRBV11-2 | CASSESNPLHF | TGTGCCAGCAGTGAATCCAACCCCCTCCACTTT
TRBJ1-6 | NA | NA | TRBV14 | CASSRLFDSPLHF | TGTGCCAGCAGCCGGCTCTTCGATTCACCCCTCCACTTT
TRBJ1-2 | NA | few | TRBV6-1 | CASRALPGEGYTF | TGTGCCAGCAGGGCCTTACCAGGGGAAGGCTACACCTTC
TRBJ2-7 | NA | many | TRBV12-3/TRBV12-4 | CASSLSQGSSYEQYF | TGTGCCAGCAGTTTAAGCCAGGGTAGCTCCTACGAGCAGTACTTC
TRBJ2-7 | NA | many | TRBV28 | CASSKESSYEQYF | TGTGCCAGCAGTAAAGAGAGCTCCTACGAGCAGTACTTC
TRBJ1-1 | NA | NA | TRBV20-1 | CSAPATRKNIMNTEAFF | TGCAGTGCTCCCGCCACAAGGAAAAACATCATGAACACTGAAGCTTTCTTT
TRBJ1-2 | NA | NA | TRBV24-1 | CATSDRRGREWNYGYTF | TGTGCCACCAGTGACCGGAGGGGACGGGAATGGAACTATGGCTACACCTTC
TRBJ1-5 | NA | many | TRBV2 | CASSQQGGSNQPQHF | TGTGCCAGCAGTCAACAGGGAGGCAGCAATCAGCCCCAGCATTTT
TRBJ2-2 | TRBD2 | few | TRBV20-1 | CSARVGGAGELFF | TGCAGTGCTAGAGTCGGGGGGGCCGGGGAGCTGTTTTTT
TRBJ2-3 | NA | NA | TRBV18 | CASSPIGDTDTQYF | TGTGCCAGCTCACCAATTGGGGACACAGATACGCAGTATTTT
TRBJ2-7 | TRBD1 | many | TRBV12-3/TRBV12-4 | CATSGGAYEQYF | TGTGCCACCTCAGGGGGCGCCTACGAGCAGTACTTC
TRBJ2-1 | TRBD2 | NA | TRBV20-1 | CSARDFRRESYNEQFF | TGCAGTGCTAGAGATTTTAGGCGGGAGTCCTACAATGAGCAGTTCTTC
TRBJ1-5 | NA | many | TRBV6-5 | CASSYSVVGNQPQHF | TGTGCCAGCAGTTACAGTGTTGTAGGCAATCAGCCCCAGCATTTT
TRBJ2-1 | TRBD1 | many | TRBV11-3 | CASSLRTGTERQFF | TGTGCCAGCAGCCTAAGGACCGGGACAGAAAGGCAGTTCTTC
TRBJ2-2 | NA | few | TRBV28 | CASSLAGRYTGELFF | TGTGCCAGCAGTTTAGCGGGCAGATACACCGGGGAGCTGTTTTTT
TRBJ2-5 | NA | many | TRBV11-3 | CASSLDPRGWETQYF | TGTGCCAGCAGCTTAGATCCCCGGGGTTGGGAGACCCAGTACTTC